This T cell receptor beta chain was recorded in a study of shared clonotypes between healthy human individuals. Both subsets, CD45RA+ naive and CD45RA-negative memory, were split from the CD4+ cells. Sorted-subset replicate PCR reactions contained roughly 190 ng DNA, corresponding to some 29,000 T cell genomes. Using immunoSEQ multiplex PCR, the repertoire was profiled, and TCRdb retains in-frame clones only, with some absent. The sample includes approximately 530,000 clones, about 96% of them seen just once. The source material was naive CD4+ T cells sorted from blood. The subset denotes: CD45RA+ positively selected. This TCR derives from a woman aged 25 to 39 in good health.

DNA of the CDR3: TGTGCCAGCAGCTTGGAAGTGTTTGGAAACACCATATATTTT. The encoded protein is CASSLEVFGNTIYF. This rearrangement joins TRBV5-6 to TRBJ1-3; D is ambiguous. V was pared by 0 bases and J by 3 bases, with 7 bases between. Germline loops: CDR1 SGHDT, CDR2 YYEEEE. This CDR3 spans 14 amino acids.